Listed below are T cell receptor beta chains from one sample, sequenced in a study of Ad26.COV2.S vaccination and SARS-CoV-2 variants. Assay used: immunoSEQ multiplex PCR; TCRdb lists only in-frame clones, some missing. The sample includes 180,000 or so clones, around 85% seen only once; the top ten take around 6.3%. The sample consisted of peripheral blood, taken after recovery from COVID-19. The source is a human donor who had recovered from COVID-19. CDR3s include the opening cysteine and the closing phenylalanine or tryptophan. A D gene is named only where the DNA matches it firmly. Rows may omit the clone size; those that give it use once, few, many or a size class.

v_call	clone_size	j_call	d_call	cdr3_aa	cdr3_nt
TRBV2	.	TRBJ2-1	TRBD1	CASSRGQRSYNEQFF	TGTGCCAGCAGTCGGGGACAGCGCTCCTACAATGAGCAGTTCTTC
TRBV11-1	.	TRBJ1-6	.	CASSPGSSYNSPLHF	TGTGCCAGCAGCCCCGGAAGCTCCTATAATTCACCCCTCCACTTT
TRBV7-2	.	TRBJ2-5	.	CASSSPRVGVSRETQYF	TGTGCCAGCAGCTCGCCCAGGGTGGGTGTAAGCAGAGAGACCCAGTACTTC
TRBV3-1/TRBV3-2	.	TRBJ2-5	TRBD2	CASSQMGLAGVTETQYF	TGTGCCAGCAGCCAAATGGGACTAGCGGGAGTTACAGAGACCCAGTACTTC
TRBV5-1	.	TRBJ2-3	.	CASSLMGGRTDTQYF	TGCGCCAGCAGCTTGATGGGGGGGCGCACAGATACGCAGTATTTT
TRBV9	.	TRBJ2-5	TRBD2	CASSLGLAGTQETQYF	TGTGCCAGCAGCCTCGGACTAGCGGGAACCCAAGAGACCCAGTACTTC
TRBV10-2	once	TRBJ1-4	TRBD1	CASRDTGATNEKLFF	TGCGCCAGCAGGGACACAGGGGCAACTAATGAAAAACTGTTTTTT
TRBV2	few	TRBJ1-1	.	CASSGGYLAEAFF	TGTGCCAGCAGTGGAGGGTATCTCGCTGAAGCTTTCTTT
TRBV11-2	.	TRBJ1-6	.	CASSEENSYNSPLHF	TGTGCCAGCAGTGAAGAGAACTCCTATAATTCACCCCTCCACTTT
TRBV13	once	TRBJ2-1	TRBD2	CASEAGEYQNEQFF	TGTGCCAGCGAGGCGGGAGAATACCAAAATGAGCAGTTCTTC
TRBV7-9	.	TRBJ2-3	TRBD2	CASSRGTSGIGDTQYF	TGTGCCAGCAGCCGCGGGACTAGCGGGATAGGAGATACGCAGTATTTT
TRBV28	.	TRBJ1-3	.	CASSLQAHATGNTIYF	TGTGCCAGCAGTTTACAGGCGCACGCAACTGGAAACACCATATATTTT
TRBV7-9	.	TRBJ2-7	.	CASSLSGGDEQYF	TGTGCCAGCAGCTTATCAGGGGGGGACGAGCAGTACTTC
TRBV28	few	TRBJ2-5	TRBD1	CASSRLTGNQETQYF	TGTGCCAGCAGCCGCCTGACAGGGAACCAAGAGACCCAGTACTTC
TRBV19	.	TRBJ2-7	TRBD1	CASSIRDRGLDEQYF	TGTGCCAGTAGTATAAGGGACAGGGGGCTGGACGAGCAGTACTTC
TRBV12-3/TRBV12-4	.	TRBJ1-2	.	CASSPQVDYGYTF	TGTGCCAGCAGTCCACAGGTCGACTATGGCTACACCTTC
TRBV19	.	TRBJ2-7	TRBD2	CASRLAGGKAQYF	TGTGCCAGTCGGCTAGCGGGTGGGAAGGCGCAGTACTTC
TRBV5-6	.	TRBJ2-3	.	CASSLAGNVDTQYF	TGTGCCAGCAGCTTGGCCGGGAACGTGGATACGCAGTATTTT
TRBV2	.	TRBJ2-5	TRBD2	CASTYTGRGTETQYF	TGTGCCAGCACCTATACTGGGCGGGGGACAGAGACCCAGTACTTC
TRBV19	once	TRBJ1-1	.	CASSIDRATVILTEAFF	TGTGCCAGTAGTATAGATCGGGCCACGGTAATATTGACTGAAGCTTTCTTT
TRBV27	.	TRBJ1-4	.	CASSPGRRGKLFF	TGTGCCAGCAGTCCCGGGCGGAGGGGTAAACTGTTTTTT
TRBV7-8	few	TRBJ2-4	.	CASSLLDRKNIQYF	TGTGCCAGCAGCTTATTGGACAGAAAAAACATTCAGTACTTC
TRBV19	.	TRBJ1-2	.	CASSISNYGYTF	TGTGCCAGTAGTATATCTAACTATGGCTACACCTTC
TRBV2	.	TRBJ1-1	.	CASNIGSVDTEAFF	TGTGCCAGCAATATCGGGTCGGTCGACACTGAAGCTTTCTTT
TRBV28	.	TRBJ2-1	TRBD1	CASGTGKIVNNEQFF	TGTGCCAGCGGGACAGGGAAGATTGTGAACAATGAGCAGTTCTTC